The entry below describes one T cell receptor beta chain. Germline CDR1 reads SGHDT; CDR2 reads YYEEEE. This CDR3 comprises 16 residues. Trimming took 1 base from V and 0 from J; bases not matched to a gene: 4. This sample was taken from a study of T cell changes during pregnancy in multiple sclerosis. Produced via immunoSEQ multiplex PCR; TCRdb's table is partial and in-frame only. The table includes tens of thousands of clones, over 80% detected once. The TCR sequence derives from a female donor in good health, enrolled as a control in a pregnancy study. Sample: peripheral blood, taken in the third trimester of pregnancy. This chain joins TRBV5-6 and TRBJ2-3, with 8 bases lining up with TRBD1. The CDR3 nucleotides are TGTGCCAGCAGCTTGACAGGGGGAAAGAGCACAGATACGCAGTATTTT. It codes for CASSLTGGKSTDTQYF.